One sample yielded the 31 T cell receptor beta chains listed below, sequenced in a study of identical twins. TCRdb called the 5' RACE reads again in MiXCR, with one record for every CDR3 protein. Of roughly 1.6 million distinct CDR3 sequences in the sample, about 30% were seen once. The sample consisted of cord blood. The receptors stem from a newborn girl in good health.

As for this clonotype: A much larger clone is a single base away; this may be a read error. This chain uses TRBV29-1 with TRBJ2-3; possibly TRBD1 for D (5 bases). The CDR3 totals 12 residues. Germline-derived CDR1 and CDR2 are SQVTM and ANQGSEA. CDR3: CNALLGPDTQYF. CDR3 nucleotides: TGCAACGCCCTTCTGGGGCCAGATACGCAGTATTTT.

A few counts support this clonotype. The chain couples TRBV7-9 to TRBJ2-7; the D is unclear. Trimming removed 6 bases from V and 7 bases from J, with 13 bases in between. CDR1 is SEHNR, CDR2 FQNEAQ, per germline (reference sequence). CDR3 length: 12 residues. In nucleotides, the CDR3 is TGTGCCAGCAGATACAGATACAATGAGCAGTACTTC. This codes for CASRYRYNEQYF.

This clonotype was counted a few times. This rearrangement joins TRBV6-1 to TRBJ1-6; 7 bases line up with TRBD1. The trim removed 8 bases at V and 5 bases at J, leaving 6 bases unmatched. This CDR3 spans 14 amino acids. In germline, CDR1 is MNHNS, CDR2 SASEGT. This CDR3 is CASGRTGDNSPLHF. The CDR3 nucleotides are TGTGCCAGCGGACGGACAGGTGATAATTCACCCCTCCACTTT.

This clonotype was picked up a small number of times. This chain uses TRBV3-1 with TRBJ2-1; TRBD2 might be the D (5 bases). V was cut by 0 bases and J by 1 base, with 10 bases left in between. The CDR3 runs 16 residues. Germline CDR1 and CDR2: LGHDT and YNNKEL (reference sequence). The DNA of the CDR3 is TGTGCCAGCAGCCAAGATAAGCGGTTTTCCTACAATGAGCAGTTCTTC. Translation gives CASSQDKRFSYNEQFF.

V usage is TRBV7-2 and J usage is TRBJ2-4; TRBD2 aligns across 9 bases. The J call is in doubt because the DNA end fits TRBJ2-7 better. Germline CDR1 is SGHTA and CDR2 is FQGNSA. The CDR3 loop spans 16 amino acids. CDR3 DNA sequence: TGTGCCAGCAGCTTAGGACTAGCGGAGGGGGCCTACGAGCAGTACTTC. Its protein is CASSLGLAEGAYEQYF.

The sample holds a few counts of this clonotype. This chain connects TRBV7-2 to TRBJ2-5; unclear D gene. The DNA end lines up better with TRBJ2-7; the J call may be wrong. The CDR3 sequence is 15 residues long. Per the germline V gene, CDR1 is SGHTA and CDR2 is FQGNSA. The CDR3 region is CASSLAPRRPAEQYF. Written as DNA, the CDR3 is TGTGCCAGCAGCTTAGCTCCCAGGCGCCCTGCCGAGCAGTACTTC.

The rearrangement uses TRBV18 and TRBJ1-2; D might be TRBD1 (5 bases). V was cut by 2 bases and J by 0 bases, with 13 bases left in between. The germline V gene encodes CDR1 KGHSH and CDR2 LQKENI. This CDR3 spans 16 amino acids. In nucleotides, the CDR3 is TGTGCCAGCTCACCAAGGGGACTCGTAGCTAACTATGGCTACACCTTC. This encodes CASSPRGLVANYGYTF.

This chain links TRBV11-2 with TRBJ2-3, with 9 nucleotides matching TRBD2. From germline, CDR1 is SGHAT and CDR2 FQNNGV. Trimming at V came to 2 bases and at J to 5 bases, leaving 8 bases not matched to a gene. CDR3 length: 16 residues. This CDR3 is CASSLRSSGAVDTQYF. CDR3 nucleotide sequence: TGTGCCAGCAGCTTACGGTCTAGCGGGGCGGTAGATACGCAGTATTTT.

This chain joins TRBV7-2 and TRBJ1-3; D is uncertain. This CDR3 region has 17 residues. Germline-derived CDR1 and CDR2 are SGHTA and FQGNSA. V lost 1 base and J lost 0, with 13 bases in between. In DNA form, the CDR3 reads TGTGCCAGCAGCTTAGTGTCCCACACCACCTCTGGAAACACCATATATTTT. It yields the protein CASSLVSHTTSGNTIYF.

Turning to this clonotype: The germline gene is not matched at one end of the junction; a read error may be the cause. The CDR3 sequence is CANSELVSMGSYEQYF. The CDR3, as DNA: TGTGCCAACAGTGAATTGGTGTCTATGGGGTCCTACGAGCAGTACTTC. The V gene is TRBV25-1, the J gene TRBJ2-7; D not certain. Germline assignment: CDR1 MGHDK and CDR2 SYGVNS. The CDR3 runs to 16 residues.

The J gene is TRBJ2-2, the V gene TRBV11-2, with no clear D. This CDR3 spans 17 amino acids. Germline CDR1 reads SGHAT; CDR2 reads FQNNGV. Between the trimmed V and J ends, which lost 1 base and 1 base, there was a span of 13 bases. DNA for the CDR3: TGTGCCAGCAGCTTAGGGCAGCCTTATATGAACACCGGGGAGCTGTTTTTT. Translated: CASSLGQPYMNTGELFF.

The gene calls are TRBV6-1 and TRBJ1-2; D ambiguous. Germline V gene data show CDR1 as MNHNS and CDR2 as SASEGT. V gave up 4 bases and J gave up 3 bases, with 21 bases separating them. The CDR3 sequence is 17 residues long. The CDR3 region is CASSVWAVIPFHYGYTF. CDR3 bases: TGTGCCAGCAGTGTTTGGGCCGTGATTCCTTTCCACTATGGCTACACCTTC.

This clonotype was seen a handful of times. The CDR3 DNA is TGTGCCAGCAGTGAATCCCCGATCGTTGCGGGAGGGCCTAATGAGCAGTTCTTC. Translation gives CASSESPIVAGGPNEQFF. The chain joins TRBV2 to TRBJ2-1; 9 positions agree with TRBD2. This CDR3 region has 18 residues. With V trimmed by 2 bases and J by 7 bases, 15 bases remained unmatched. Germline V gives CDR1 SNHLY, CDR2 FYNNEI.

In its sample, this clonotype was seen a few times. The V call is TRBV25-1, the J call TRBJ2-7; TRBD1 agrees at 12 bases. CDR1 MGHDK and CDR2 SYGVNS come from the germline V gene. V lost 3 bases and J lost 4; bases outside the gene matches: 4. CDR3 length equals 15 residues. The CDR3 DNA follows: TGTGCCAGCAGTGACCGGGACAGGGGGCGGTACGAGCAGTACTTC. Amino acid sequence: CASSDRDRGRYEQYF.

About this clonotype: One junction end does not reproduce the germline sequence, and a read error may be involved. The rearrangement links TRBV9 to TRBJ1-2, with a weak D call TRBD1 (5 bases). The CDR3 is made up of 13 amino acids. Germline V gives CDR1 SGDLS, CDR2 YYNGEE. CDR3 in DNA: TGTGCCAGCAGCGCCCAGGGCCTCTATGGCTCCACCTTC. Amino acid sequence: CASSAQGLYGSTF.

This clonotype was counted a few times. The chain employs TRBV28 and TRBJ2-1; perhaps TRBD2 as D (6 bases). The V gene's germline CDR1 is MDHEN and CDR2 SYDVKM. CDR3 length: 14 residues. The CDR3 coding sequence is TGTGGGATTGGAAGGGAGGACCGCCACAATGAGCAGTTCTTC. This translates into CGIGREDRHNEQFF.

This clonotype showed up just a few times. This sequence joins TRBV2 and TRBJ2-1; 13 bases align to TRBD2. The V and J ends lost 4 bases and 8 bases, in that order; junction bases with no gene match: 2. The CDR3 spans 14 residues. Looked up from germline, CDR1 is SNHLY and CDR2 is FYNNEI. DNA for the CDR3: TGTGCCAGCAGTGCACTAGCGGGAGGGGATGAGCAGTTCTTC. Protein: CASSALAGGDEQFF.

This clonotype has more than one count but fewer than ten. The chain is built from TRBV11-1 and TRBJ2-1; 9 bases agree with TRBD1. The germline V gene encodes CDR1 SGHAT and CDR2 FQDESV (reference sequence). CDR3 size: 16 residues. V was clipped by 6 bases and J by 4 bases; unmatched bases: 10. The CDR3 DNA follows: TGTGCCAGCAGTCAATCCCCGGGACAGGGTTACAATGAGCAGTTCTTC. Amino acids: CASSQSPGQGYNEQFF.

The CDR3 here is CSAREGGLAEETQYF. The CDR3 bases are TGCAGTGCTAGAGAGGGGGGACTAGCGGAAGAGACCCAGTACTTC. This chain connects TRBV20-1 to TRBJ2-5; 11 bases map to TRBD2. CDR3 length: 15 amino acids. V shed 0 bases, J shed 3 bases, and the junction held 3 bases outside the gene matches. Germline CDR1 DFQATT, CDR2 SNEGSKA (reference sequence).

This chain connects TRBV14 to TRBJ1-1; tentatively, D is TRBD1 (5 bases). The germline CDR1 and CDR2 sequences are SGHDN and FVKESK. Trimming removed 3 bases from V and 0 bases from J, with 17 bases in between. The CDR3 runs 17 residues. For the CDR3, the DNA is TGTGCCAGCAGCCAGGCGACAGCAGGGTCCTTGAACACTGAAGCTTTCTTT. Amino acid sequence: CASSQATAGSLNTEAFF.

Many counts were recorded for this clonotype. The gene calls are TRBV10-3 and TRBJ1-2; 8 nucleotides match TRBD1. Losses at the gene ends were 1 base for V and 5 bases for J; bases not matched to a gene: 0. This CDR3 region has 13 residues. Germline CDR1 ENHRY, CDR2 SYGVKD. The CDR3 DNA is TGTGCCATCAGTGAGTGGGACAGGTATGGCTACACCTTC. Its translation: CAISEWDRYGYTF.

This clonotype was seen a handful of times. A much larger clone differs by one base, so this may be a read error. CDR3 sequence reads: CASSEQDQETQYF. The CDR3 bases are TGTGCCAGCAGTGAACAGGACCAAGAGACCCAGTACTTC. V and J are TRBV6-1 and TRBJ2-5; D remains unclear. CDR1 and CDR2 (germline): MNHNS, SASEGT. V lost 2 bases to trimming and J lost 0 bases, with 4 bases between them. CDR3 length: 13 residues.

The CDR3 spells CSASGRSETQYF. The CDR3 DNA reads TGCAGTGCTAGCGGGAGATCCGAGACCCAGTACTTC. The chain is built from TRBV20-1 and TRBJ2-7; a weak D match, TRBD2 (6 bases). TRBJ2-5 matches the DNA end more closely, so the J call is doubtful. This CDR3 spans 12 amino acids. CDR1 and CDR2 from the germline V gene are DFQATT and SNEGSKA (reference sequence).

The chain is built from TRBV5-1 and TRBJ1-1, with 7 nucleotides matching TRBD1. The CDR3 has 13 residues. In germline, CDR1 is SGHRS, CDR2 YFSETQ. Trimming cost V 9 bases and J 7 bases; bases outside gene matches: 12. The CDR3, as DNA: TGCGCCACCAGGTCACTTGGGGACAGTGAAGCTTTCTTT. Protein product: CATRSLGDSEAFF.

The chain is built from TRBV29-1 and TRBJ2-2; possibly TRBD2 for D (7 bases). The CDR3 has 13 amino acids. Germline-derived CDR1 and CDR2 are SQVTM and ANQGSEA. The germline V and J ends were trimmed by 4 bases and 9 bases, with 15 bases remaining between them. The CDR3 spells CSVVAEGGRELFF. CDR3 DNA: TGCAGCGTTGTGGCCGAGGGGGGGCGGGAGCTGTTTTTT.

The rearrangement joins TRBV3-1 to TRBJ1-1; D is uncertain. Trimming removed 1 base at V and 6 bases at J, with 12 bases between. The germline gives CDR1 LGHDT, CDR2 YNNKEL (reference sequence). The CDR3 has 14 amino acids. This CDR3 reads CASSQAWGGSEAFF. DNA of the CDR3: TGTGCCAGCAGCCAAGCTTGGGGAGGCTCTGAAGCTTTCTTT.

This chain uses TRBV5-1 with TRBJ1-1; possibly TRBD1 for D (5 bases). Germline lookup yields CDR1 SGHRS and CDR2 YFSETQ. The ends were cut back, 5 bases at V and 9 bases at J, with 17 bases in the middle. The CDR3 sequence is 13 residues long. CDR3 coding DNA: TGCGCCAGCAGTAAGAGGGACCAACCCAAAGCTTTCTTT. Translating it yields CASSKRDQPKAFF.

Many counts were recorded for this clonotype. The chain has TRBV4-2 and TRBJ2-5, with D possibly being TRBD2 (5 bases). The germline CDR1 and CDR2 sequences are LGHNA and YNFKEQ. There are 12 residues in the CDR3. The V and J ends lost 2 bases and 5 bases respectively, with 6 bases between them. This CDR3 is CASSQRGETQYF. CDR3 DNA: TGTGCCAGCAGCCAACGAGGGGAGACCCAGTACTTC.

The J gene is TRBJ2-7, the V gene TRBV12-3 or TRBV12-4, with 9 bases matching TRBD1. Unmatched junction bases numbered 11, after V lost 7 bases and J lost 7 bases. The CDR3 extends over 14 amino acids. The CDR3 sequence is CASTINRGRGEQYF. Here the CDR3 DNA reads TGTGCCAGCACCATCAACAGGGGGCGAGGAGAGCAGTACTTC.

The genes are TRBV24-1 and TRBJ2-5; TRBD2 might be the D (6 bases). The germline V gene encodes CDR1 KGHDR and CDR2 SFDVKD. The ends were cut back, 3 bases at V and 11 bases at J, with 18 bases in the middle. The CDR3 sequence is 14 residues long. The CDR3 protein is CATSDPSEGNEQYF. The CDR3 DNA is TGTGCCACCAGTGATCCTTCGGAGGGTAATGAGCAGTACTTC.

This chain uses TRBV7-2 with TRBJ2-7, with unresolved D. CDR3 length: 16 residues. V lost 3 bases and J 1 base, leaving 16 bases between the germline ends. CDR1 is SGHTA and CDR2 is FQGNSA in the germline V gene. The CDR3 region has the DNA TGTGCCAGCAGCTTGGGATCAATGAAGGTTTCCTACGAGCAGTACTTC. Translated: CASSLGSMKVSYEQYF. The whole variable domain, remainder taken from reference TRBV7-2 and TRBJ2-7, is GAGVSQSPSNKVTEKGKDVELRCDPISGHTALYWYRQSLGQGLEFLIYFQGNSAPDKSGLPSDRFSAERTGGSVSTLTIQRTQQEDSAVYLCASSLGSMKVSYEQYFGPGTRLTVT.